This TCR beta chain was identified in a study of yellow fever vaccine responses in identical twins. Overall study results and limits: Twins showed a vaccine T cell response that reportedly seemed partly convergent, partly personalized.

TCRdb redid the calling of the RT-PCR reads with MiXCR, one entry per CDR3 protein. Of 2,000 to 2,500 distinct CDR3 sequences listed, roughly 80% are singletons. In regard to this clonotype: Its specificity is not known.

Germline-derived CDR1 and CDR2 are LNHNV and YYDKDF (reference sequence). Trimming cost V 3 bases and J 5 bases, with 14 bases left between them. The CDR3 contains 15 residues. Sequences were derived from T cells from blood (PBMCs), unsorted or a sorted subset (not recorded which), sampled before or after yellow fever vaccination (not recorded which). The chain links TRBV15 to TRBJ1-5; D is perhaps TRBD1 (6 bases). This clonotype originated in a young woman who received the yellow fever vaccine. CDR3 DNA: TGTGCCACCAGCAGGCACAGGGTGGGGGATCAGCCCCAGCATTTT. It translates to CATSRHRVGDQPQHF.